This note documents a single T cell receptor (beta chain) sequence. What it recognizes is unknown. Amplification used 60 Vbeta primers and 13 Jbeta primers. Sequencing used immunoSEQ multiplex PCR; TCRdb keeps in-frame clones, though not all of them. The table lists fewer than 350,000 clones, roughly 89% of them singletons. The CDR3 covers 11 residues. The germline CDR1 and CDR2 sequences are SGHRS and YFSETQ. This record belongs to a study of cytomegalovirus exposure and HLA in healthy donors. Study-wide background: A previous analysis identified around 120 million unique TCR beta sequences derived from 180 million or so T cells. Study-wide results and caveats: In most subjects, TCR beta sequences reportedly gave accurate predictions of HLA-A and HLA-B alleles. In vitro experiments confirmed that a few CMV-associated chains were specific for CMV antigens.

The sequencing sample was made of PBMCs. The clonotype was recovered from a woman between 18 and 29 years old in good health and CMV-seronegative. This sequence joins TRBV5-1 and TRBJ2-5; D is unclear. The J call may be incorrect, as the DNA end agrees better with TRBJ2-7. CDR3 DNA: TGCGCCAGCAGCGACTCCTACGAGCAGTACTTC. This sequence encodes CASSDSYEQYF.